This T cell receptor beta chain emerged from a study of blood T cell repertoires in COVID-19. Study as a whole: Acute and convalescent COVID-19 specimens originated in the United States, Italy and Spain. From T cells, B-cell-depleted T cells, or PBMCs came the material, which was cDNA or gDNA.

Per the study methods: Reference gene primer amplification gave nucleated cell count estimates. Generated by immunoSEQ multiplex PCR, the TCRdb table keeps only in-frame clones and is missing some. Clone size and the V and J calls come from that table; the DNA yielded D and trimming. The data contain hundreds of thousands of clones, roughly 88% of them seen just once; the ten biggest clones take up over 1.1%. Germline V gene lookup returns CDR1 SQVTM and CDR2 ANQGSEA. The trim removed 6 bases at V and 5 bases at J, leaving 3 bases unmatched. The CDR3 loop spans 14 amino acids. J is TRBJ2-2 and V is TRBV29-1; TRBD2 matches 13 bases. The TCR sequence derives from a man older than 75 with acute or convalescent COVID-19. The sequenced sample consisted of peripheral blood. The CDR3 reads CSVRTSGRTGELFF. For the CDR3, the DNA is TGCAGCGTCCGGACTAGCGGGAGAACCGGGGAGCTGTTTTTT.